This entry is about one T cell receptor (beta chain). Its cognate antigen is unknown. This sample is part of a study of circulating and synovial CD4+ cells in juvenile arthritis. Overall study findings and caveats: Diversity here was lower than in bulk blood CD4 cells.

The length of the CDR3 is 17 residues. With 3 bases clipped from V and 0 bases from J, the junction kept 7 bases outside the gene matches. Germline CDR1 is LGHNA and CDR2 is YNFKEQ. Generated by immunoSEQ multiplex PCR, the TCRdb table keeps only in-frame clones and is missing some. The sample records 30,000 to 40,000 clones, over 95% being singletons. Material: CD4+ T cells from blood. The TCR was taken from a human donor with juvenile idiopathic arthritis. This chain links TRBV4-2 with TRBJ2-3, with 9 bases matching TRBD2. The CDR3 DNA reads TGTGCCAGCAGCCACCTAGTGACTAGCGGTAGCACAGATACGCAGTATTTT. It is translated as CASSHLVTSGSTDTQYF.